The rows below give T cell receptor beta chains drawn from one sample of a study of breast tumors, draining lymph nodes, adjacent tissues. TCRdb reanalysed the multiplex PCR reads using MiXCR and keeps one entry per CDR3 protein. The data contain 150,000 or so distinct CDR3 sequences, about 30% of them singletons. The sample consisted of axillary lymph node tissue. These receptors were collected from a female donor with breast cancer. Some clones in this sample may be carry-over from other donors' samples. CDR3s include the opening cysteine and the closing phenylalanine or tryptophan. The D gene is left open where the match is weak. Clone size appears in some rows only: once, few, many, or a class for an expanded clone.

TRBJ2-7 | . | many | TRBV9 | CASSVAGESYEQYF | TGTGCCAGCAGCGTGGCAGGGGAATCCTACGAGCAGTACTTC
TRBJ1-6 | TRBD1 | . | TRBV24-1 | CARDTGQGGGNSPLHF | TGTGCTAGAGACACGGGACAGGGGGGAGGGAATTCACCCCTCCACTTT
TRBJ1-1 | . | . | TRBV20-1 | CSARADSFLGTEAFF | TGCAGTGCTAGGGCAGACTCCTTCTTAGGCACTGAAGCTTTCTTT
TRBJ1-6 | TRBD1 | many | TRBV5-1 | CASSLGPDRRDSPLHF | TGCGCCAGCAGCTTGGGACCGGACAGGCGGGATTCACCCCTCCACTTT
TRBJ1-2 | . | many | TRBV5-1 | CASSSDPGLAGGYTF | TGCGCCAGCAGCTCCGACCCGGGGCTTGCGGGAGGCTACACCTTC
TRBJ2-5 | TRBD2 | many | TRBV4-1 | CASSQVHSGGWAQYF | TGCGCCAGCAGCCAAGTGCATAGCGGGGGCTGGGCCCAGTACTTC
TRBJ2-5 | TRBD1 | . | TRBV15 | CATSTRQGATQYF | TGTGCCACCAGCACCAGACAGGGGGCGACCCAGTACTTC
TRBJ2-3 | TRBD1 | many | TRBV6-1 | CASRLTGTGADTQYF | TGTGCCAGCAGACTGACCGGGACAGGGGCAGATACGCAGTATTTT
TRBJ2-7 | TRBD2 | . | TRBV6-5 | CASRSGGGTYKQYF | TGTGCCAGCAGGTCCGGGGGGGGGACCTACAAGCAGTACTTC
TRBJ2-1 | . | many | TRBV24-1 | CATSDLGPGDNEQFF | TGTGCCACCAGTGATTTGGGCCCAGGGGACAATGAGCAGTTCTTC
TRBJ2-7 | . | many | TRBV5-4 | CASSGGSPDEQYF | TGTGCCAGCAGCGGTGGGAGTCCCGACGAGCAGTACTTC
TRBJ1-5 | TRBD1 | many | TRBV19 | CASTPGQGAWPQHF | TGTGCCAGTACCCCGGGACAGGGGGCTTGGCCCCAGCATTTT
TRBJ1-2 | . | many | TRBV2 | CASSANANYGYTF | TGTGCCAGCAGTGCAAATGCTAACTATGGCTACACCTTC
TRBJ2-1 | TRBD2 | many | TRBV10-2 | CASSERSSGGLNEQFF | TGCGCCAGCAGTGAGAGGTCAAGCGGGGGGCTCAATGAGCAGTTCTTC
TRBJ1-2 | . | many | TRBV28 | CASSLGVWGYTF | TGTGCCAGCAGTTTAGGGGTTTGGGGCTACACCTTC
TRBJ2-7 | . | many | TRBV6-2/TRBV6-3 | CASSARFSGYEQYF | TGTGCCAGCAGTGCCCGGTTCAGCGGCTACGAGCAGTACTTC
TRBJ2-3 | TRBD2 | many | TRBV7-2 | CASNLAGGPDTQYF | TGTGCCAGCAACCTAGCGGGAGGGCCAGATACGCAGTATTTT
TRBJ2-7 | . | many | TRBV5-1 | CASSLRIYEQYF | TGCGCCAGCAGCCTGCGGATCTACGAGCAGTACTTC
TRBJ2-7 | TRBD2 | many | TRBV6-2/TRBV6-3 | CASRRVLAGEKYEQYF | TGTGCCAGCAGACGGGTTTTAGCGGGAGAGAAGTACGAGCAGTACTTC
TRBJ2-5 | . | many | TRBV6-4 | CAFGRTQYF | TGTGCCTTCGGGAGAACCCAGTACTTC
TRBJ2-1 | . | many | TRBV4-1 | CASRRGLRDEQFF | TGCGCCAGCAGACGGGGGCTGAGGGATGAGCAGTTCTTC
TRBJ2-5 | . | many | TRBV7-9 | CAVVGTKETQYF | TGTGCCGTTGTGGGCACGAAAGAGACCCAGTACTTC
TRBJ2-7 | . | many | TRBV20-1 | CSARASSPYEQYF | TGCAGTGCTAGAGCTTCGTCCCCCTACGAGCAGTACTTC